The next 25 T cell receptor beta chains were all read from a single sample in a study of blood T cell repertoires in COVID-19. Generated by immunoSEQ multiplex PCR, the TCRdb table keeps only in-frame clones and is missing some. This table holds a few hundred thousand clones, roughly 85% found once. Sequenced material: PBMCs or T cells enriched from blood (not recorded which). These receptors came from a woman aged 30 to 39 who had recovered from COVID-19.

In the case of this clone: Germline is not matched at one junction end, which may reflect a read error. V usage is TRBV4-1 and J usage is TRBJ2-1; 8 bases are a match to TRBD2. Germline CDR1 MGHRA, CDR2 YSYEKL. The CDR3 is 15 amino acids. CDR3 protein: CASSHPSGGGHEQFF. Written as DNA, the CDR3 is TGCGCCAGCAGCCATCCCAGCGGGGGCGGTCATGAACAGTTCTTC.

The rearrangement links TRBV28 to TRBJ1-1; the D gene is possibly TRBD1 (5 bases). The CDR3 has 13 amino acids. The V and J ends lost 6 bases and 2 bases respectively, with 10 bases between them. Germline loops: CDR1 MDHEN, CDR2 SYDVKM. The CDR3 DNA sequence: TGTGCCAGCAGGACCCAGGGAAACACTGAAGCTTTCTTT. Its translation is CASRTQGNTEAFF.

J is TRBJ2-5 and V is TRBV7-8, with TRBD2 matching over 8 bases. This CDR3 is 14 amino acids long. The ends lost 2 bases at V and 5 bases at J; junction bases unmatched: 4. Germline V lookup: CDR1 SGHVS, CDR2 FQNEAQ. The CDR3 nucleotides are TGTGCCAGCAGCTTAAGGACTAGCCGGGAGACCCAGTACTTC. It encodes CASSLRTSRETQYF.

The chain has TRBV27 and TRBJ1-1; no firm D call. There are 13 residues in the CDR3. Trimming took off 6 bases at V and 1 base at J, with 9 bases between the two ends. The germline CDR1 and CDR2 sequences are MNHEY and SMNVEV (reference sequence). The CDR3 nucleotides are TGTGCCAGCAGCCCTCGGGAGAACACTGAAGCTTTCTTT. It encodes CASSPRENTEAFF.

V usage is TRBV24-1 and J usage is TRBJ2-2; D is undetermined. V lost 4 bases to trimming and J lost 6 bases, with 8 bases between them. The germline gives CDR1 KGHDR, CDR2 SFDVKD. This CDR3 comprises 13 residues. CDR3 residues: CATSEQVSGELFF. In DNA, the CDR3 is TGTGCCACCAGTGAGCAGGTCTCCGGGGAGCTGTTTTTT.

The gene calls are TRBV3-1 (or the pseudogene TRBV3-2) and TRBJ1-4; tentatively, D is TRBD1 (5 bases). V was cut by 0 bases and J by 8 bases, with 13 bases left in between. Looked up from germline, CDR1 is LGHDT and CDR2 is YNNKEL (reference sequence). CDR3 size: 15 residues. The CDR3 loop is CASSQERGEAEKLFF. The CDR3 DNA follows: TGTGCCAGCAGCCAAGAACGAGGGGAGGCGGAAAAACTGTTTTTT.

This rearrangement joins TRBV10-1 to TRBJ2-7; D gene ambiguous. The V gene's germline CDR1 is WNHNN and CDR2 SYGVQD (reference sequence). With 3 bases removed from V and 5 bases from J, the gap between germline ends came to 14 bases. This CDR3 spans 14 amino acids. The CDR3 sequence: CASSDSQIIHEQYF. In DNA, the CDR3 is TGCGCCAGCAGTGATTCCCAGATTATCCACGAGCAGTACTTC.

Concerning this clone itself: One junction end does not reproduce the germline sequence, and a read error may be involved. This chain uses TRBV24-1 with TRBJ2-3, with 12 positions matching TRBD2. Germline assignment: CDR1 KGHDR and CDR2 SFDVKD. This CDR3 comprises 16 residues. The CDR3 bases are TGTGCCACCAGCGATTCTAGCGGGAGGGCCACAGATACGCAGTATTTT. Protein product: CATSDSSGRATDTQYF.

The CDR3 reads CASSPGDRGDYGYTF. Written as DNA, the CDR3 is TGTGCCAGTAGTCCCGGGGACAGGGGGGACTATGGCTACACCTTC. The V and J genes are TRBV19 and TRBJ1-2; 11 bases line up with TRBD1. There are 15 residues in the CDR3. Per germline, CDR1 LNHDA and CDR2 SQIVND (reference sequence). The junction had 5 bases not matched to a gene; V was cut back by 5 bases and J by 3 bases.

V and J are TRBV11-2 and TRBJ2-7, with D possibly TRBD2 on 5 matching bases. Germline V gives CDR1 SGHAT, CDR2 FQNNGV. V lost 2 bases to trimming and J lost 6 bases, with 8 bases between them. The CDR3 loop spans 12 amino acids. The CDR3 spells CASSLIAGEQYF. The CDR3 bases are TGTGCCAGCAGCTTAATTGCGGGCGAGCAGTACTTC.

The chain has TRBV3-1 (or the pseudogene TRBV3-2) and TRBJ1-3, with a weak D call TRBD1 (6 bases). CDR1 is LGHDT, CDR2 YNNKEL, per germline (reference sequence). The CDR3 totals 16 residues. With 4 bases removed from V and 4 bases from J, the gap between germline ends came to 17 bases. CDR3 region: CASSRGQGISGNTIYF. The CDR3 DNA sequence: TGTGCCAGCAGCCGTGGGCAGGGGATATCCGGAAACACCATATATTTT.

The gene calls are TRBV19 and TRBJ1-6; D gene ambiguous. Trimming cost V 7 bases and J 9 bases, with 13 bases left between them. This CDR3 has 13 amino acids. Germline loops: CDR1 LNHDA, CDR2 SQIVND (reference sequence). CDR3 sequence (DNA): TGTGCCAGTAAGATACCCGGTGGTTCACCCCTCCACTTT. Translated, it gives CASKIPGGSPLHF.

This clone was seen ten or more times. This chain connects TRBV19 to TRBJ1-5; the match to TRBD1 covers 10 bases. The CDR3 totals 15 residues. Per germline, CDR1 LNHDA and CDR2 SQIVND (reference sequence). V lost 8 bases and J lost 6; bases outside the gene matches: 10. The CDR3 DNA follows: TGTGCCAGTCTCCGGCTTGGGGACAGGGGTCAGCCCCAGCATTTT. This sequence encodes CASLRLGDRGQPQHF.

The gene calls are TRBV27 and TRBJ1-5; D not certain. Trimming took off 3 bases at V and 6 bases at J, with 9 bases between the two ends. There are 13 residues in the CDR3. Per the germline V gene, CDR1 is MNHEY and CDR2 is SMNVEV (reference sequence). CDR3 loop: CASSFGLFQPQHF. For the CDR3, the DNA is TGTGCCAGCAGTTTCGGACTTTTTCAGCCCCAGCATTTT.

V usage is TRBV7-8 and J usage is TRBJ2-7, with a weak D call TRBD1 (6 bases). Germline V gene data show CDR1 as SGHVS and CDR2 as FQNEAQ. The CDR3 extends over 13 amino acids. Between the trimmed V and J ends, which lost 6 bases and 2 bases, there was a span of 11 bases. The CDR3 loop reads CASSHRDTYEQYF. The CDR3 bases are TGTGCCAGCAGTCACAGGGATACCTACGAGCAGTACTTC.

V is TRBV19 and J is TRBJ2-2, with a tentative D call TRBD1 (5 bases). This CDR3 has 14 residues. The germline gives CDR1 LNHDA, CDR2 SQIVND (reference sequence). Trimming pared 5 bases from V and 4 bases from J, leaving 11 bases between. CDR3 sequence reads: CASSSQGFTGELFF. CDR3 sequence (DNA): TGTGCCAGTAGTTCCCAGGGTTTCACCGGGGAGCTGTTTTTT.

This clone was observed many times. CDR3 coding DNA: TGTGCCAGCAGCCCAGAGGCTAGGAACACTGAAGCTTTCTTT. Translation gives CASSPEARNTEAFF. This chain connects TRBV3-1 (or the pseudogene TRBV3-2) to TRBJ1-1; D gene unclear. The germline CDR1 and CDR2 sequences are LGHDT and YNNKEL (reference sequence). The CDR3 covers 14 residues. The V and J ends lost 4 bases and 1 base respectively, with 10 bases between them.

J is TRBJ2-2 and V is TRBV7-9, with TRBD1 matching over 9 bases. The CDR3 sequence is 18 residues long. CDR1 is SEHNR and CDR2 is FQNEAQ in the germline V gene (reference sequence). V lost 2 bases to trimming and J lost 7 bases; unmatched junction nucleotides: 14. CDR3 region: CASSLRKLGQGFVGELFF. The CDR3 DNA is TGTGCCAGCAGCTTAAGGAAGCTGGGACAGGGATTTGTCGGGGAGCTGTTTTTT.

The CDR3 DNA is TGTGCCAGCAGTGAAGGTCAGGGGGCGCGGGGGACCCAGTACTTC. Translation: CASSEGQGARGTQYF. The J gene is TRBJ2-5, the V gene TRBV2; 8 bases align to TRBD1. This CDR3 has 15 residues. Germline V gives CDR1 SNHLY, CDR2 FYNNEI. V dropped 1 base and J dropped 7; count of bases not matched to a gene: 8.

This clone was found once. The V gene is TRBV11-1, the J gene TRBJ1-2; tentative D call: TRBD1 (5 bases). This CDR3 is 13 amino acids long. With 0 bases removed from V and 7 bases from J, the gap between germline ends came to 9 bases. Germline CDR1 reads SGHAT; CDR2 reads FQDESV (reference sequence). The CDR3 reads CASSLAETAGYTF. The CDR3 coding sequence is TGTGCCAGCAGCTTAGCAGAGACAGCTGGCTACACCTTC.

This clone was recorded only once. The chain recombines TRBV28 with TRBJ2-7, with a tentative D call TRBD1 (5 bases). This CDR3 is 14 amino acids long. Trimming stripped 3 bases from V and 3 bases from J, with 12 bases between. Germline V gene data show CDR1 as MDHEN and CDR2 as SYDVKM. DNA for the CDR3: TGTGCCAGCAGTTTTCGACAGCACCACTACGAGCAGTACTTC. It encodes CASSFRQHHYEQYF.

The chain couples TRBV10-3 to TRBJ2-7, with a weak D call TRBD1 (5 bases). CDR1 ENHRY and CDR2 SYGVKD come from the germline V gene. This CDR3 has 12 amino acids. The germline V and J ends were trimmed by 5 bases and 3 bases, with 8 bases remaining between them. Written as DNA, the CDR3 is TGTGCCATCAGTCCCCAGGGCTACGAGCAGTACTTC. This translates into CAISPQGYEQYF.

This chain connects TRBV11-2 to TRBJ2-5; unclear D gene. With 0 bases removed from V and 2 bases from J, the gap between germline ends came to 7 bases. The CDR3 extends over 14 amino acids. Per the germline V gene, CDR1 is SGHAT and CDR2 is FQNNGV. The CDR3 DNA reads TGTGCCAGCAGCTTAGACAGTGGTCAAGAGACCCAGTACTTC. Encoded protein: CASSLDSGQETQYF.

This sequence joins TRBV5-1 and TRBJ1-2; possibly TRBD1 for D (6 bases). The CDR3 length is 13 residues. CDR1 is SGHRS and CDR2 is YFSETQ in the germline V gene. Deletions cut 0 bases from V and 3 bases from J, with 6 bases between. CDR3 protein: CASSLEGDYGYTF. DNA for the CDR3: TGCGCCAGCAGCTTGGAGGGGGACTATGGCTACACCTTC.

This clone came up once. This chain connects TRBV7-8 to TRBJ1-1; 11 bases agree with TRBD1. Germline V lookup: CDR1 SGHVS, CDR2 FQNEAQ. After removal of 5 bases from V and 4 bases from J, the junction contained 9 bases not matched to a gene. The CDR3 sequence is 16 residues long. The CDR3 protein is CASSARRTGGITEAFF. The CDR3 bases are TGTGCCAGCAGCGCTCGTCGGACAGGGGGCATCACTGAAGCTTTCTTT.